A selection of T cell receptor beta chains follows, all from one sample in a study of blood T cells in healthy people across ages. From the 5' RACE reads, TCRdb called clonotypes with MiXCR, one entry per CDR3 protein. Altogether just over 800,000 distinct CDR3 sequences are present, approximately 59% being singletons, with the ten largest covering about 30%. Sequencing used blood. These receptors all stem from a man aged 25-45 years in good health. Both conserved end residues are part of each CDR3. D genes are given only for firm matches. A clone size is listed for some rows: how often the clone was seen (once, few, many), or a class if it is expanded.

j_gene,len,d_gene,abundance,v_gene,CDR3aa,CDR3nt
TRBJ1-4,16,TRBD1,few,TRBV4-2,CASSQGDRGQGEKLFF,TGTGCCAGCAGCCAAGGGGACAGGGGGCAGGGTGAAAAACTGTTTTTT
TRBJ2-2,17,TRBD2,-,TRBV9,CASSVSSGGVFTGELFF,TGTGCCAGCAGCGTGAGTAGCGGGGGGGTGTTCACCGGGGAGCTGTTTTTT
TRBJ2-5,16,TRBD2,-,TRBV12-3/TRBV12-4,CASSFSGGAFGETQYF,TGTGCCAGCAGTTTCAGCGGGGGGGCCTTCGGGGAGACCCAGTACTTC
TRBJ2-1,13,TRBD2,-,TRBV13,CASSSTTSDEQFF,TGTGCCAGCAGCTCGACTACTAGCGATGAGCAGTTCTTC
TRBJ1-4,15,TRBD1,few,TRBV6-1,CASRPTGAANEKLFF,TGTGCCAGCAGACCCACAGGGGCGGCTAATGAAAAACTGTTTTTT
TRBJ2-7,15,TRBD1,-,TRBV3-1,CASSRALTGVNEQYF,TGTGCCAGCAGCAGGGCCCTCACAGGGGTTAACGAGCAGTACTTC
TRBJ2-1,13,-,few,TRBV27,CASSLLGPYEQFF,TGTGCCAGCAGCTTATTGGGTCCCTATGAGCAGTTCTTC
TRBJ2-1,15,TRBD1,-,TRBV20-1,CSADDRGRAYNEQFF,TGCAGTGCGGATGACAGGGGTCGCGCCTACAATGAGCAGTTCTTC
TRBJ2-1,14,TRBD2,-,TRBV28,CASRGGRTQETQFF,TGTGCCAGCAGGGGGGGGAGGACGCAAGAGACCCAGTTCTTC
TRBJ1-6,17,TRBD1,-,TRBV20-1,CSARERQGASYNSPPHF,TGCAGTGCTAGAGAACGCCAGGGGGCTTCCTATAATTCACCCCCCCACTTT
TRBJ2-7,13,-,-,TRBV7-2,CAISSGTHYEQYF,TGTGCCATCAGCAGTGGGACACACTACGAGCAGTACTTC
TRBJ2-6,21,TRBD1,-,TRBV7-6,CASGFRLGQGALSSGANVLTF,TGTGCCAGCGGCTTTCGTTTGGGGCAGGGGGCCCTCAGCTCTGGGGCCAACGTCCTGACTTTC
TRBJ1-5,16,-,few,TRBV12-3/TRBV12-4,CASSFWAGDSNQPQHF,TGTGCCAGCAGTTTTTGGGCAGGGGATAGCAATCAGCCCCAGCATTTT
TRBJ1-5,15,-,once,TRBV9,CASSVGPGLNQPQHF,TGTGCCAGCAGCGTAGGGCCAGGGCTTAATCAGCCCCAGCATTTT
TRBJ1-2,14,-,-,TRBV7-9,CASSRGDANYGYTF,TGTGCCAGCAGCCGGGGGGACGCTAACTATGGCTACACCTTC
TRBJ2-5,15,TRBD2,few,TRBV12-3/TRBV12-4,CASSPLTSGVETQYF,TGTGCCAGCAGTCCCTTGACTAGCGGGGTAGAGACCCAGTACTTC
TRBJ2-1,12,-,few,TRBV29-1,CSVAGGPNEQFF,TGCAGCGTTGCGGGTGGCCCTAATGAGCAGTTCTTC
TRBJ1-2,13,-,-,TRBV6-5,CASSYSSGDGYTF,TGTGCCAGCAGTTACTCGAGCGGGGATGGCTACACCTTC
TRBJ2-2,16,-,-,TRBV4-3,CASSQGWGPNTGELFF,TGCGCCAGCAGCCAAGGATGGGGGCCGAACACCGGGGAGCTGTTTTTT
TRBJ2-5,16,TRBD1,once,TRBV3-1,CASSQKLGQVGNEQYF,TGTGCCAGCAGCCAAAAGCTGGGACAGGTGGGCAATGAGCAGTACTTC
TRBJ1-2,8,-,-,TRBV29-1,CSVTDYTF,TGCAGCGTGACAGACTACACCTTC
TRBJ2-4,16,TRBD1,few,TRBV9,CASGPGGTGEENIQYF,TGTGCCAGCGGCCCGGGAGGGACAGGGGAGGAAAACATTCAGTACTTC
TRBJ2-1,16,-,once,TRBV7-3,CASRLEDGGIYNEQFF,TGTGCCAGCAGGCTAGAGGATGGTGGTATCTACAATGAGCAGTTCTTC
TRBJ2-1,13,-,-,TRBV6-2/TRBV6-3,CASSRLGRNEQFF,TGTGCCAGCAGTCGACTAGGTCGCAATGAGCAGTTCTTC
TRBJ2-6,14,-,-,TRBV24-1,CATQGTSGANVLTF,TGTGCCACTCAGGGGACATCTGGGGCCAACGTCCTGACTTTC
TRBJ1-4,15,TRBD1,-,TRBV7-2,CASSRTGQGREKLFF,TGTGCCAGCAGTCGGACTGGACAGGGACGTGAAAAACTGTTTTTT
TRBJ2-7,11,-,-,TRBV7-9,CASSTKGEQYF,TGTGCCAGCAGCACCAAAGGCGAGCAGTACTTC
TRBJ1-2,13,TRBD1,-,TRBV28,CASSLNRGRGYTF,TGTGCCAGCAGTTTAAACAGGGGTCGTGGCTACACCTTC
TRBJ2-1,16,TRBD2,-,TRBV9,CASSVEGRAGGRVQFF,TGTGCCAGCAGCGTAGAGGGAAGAGCGGGGGGTCGGGTGCAGTTCTTC
TRBJ2-7,14,TRBD1,-,TRBV29-1,CSVVLGQGTYEQYF,TGCAGCGTTGTTCTCGGACAGGGAACCTACGAGCAGTACTTC
TRBJ2-7,14,-,-,TRBV29-1,CSVVVTGQAYEQYF,TGCAGCGTTGTTGTTACAGGGCAGGCCTACGAGCAGTACTTC
TRBJ2-4,19,TRBD2,few,TRBV20-1,CSARASGGGYEFVKNIQYF,TGCAGTGCTAGAGCCAGTGGCGGGGGGTACGAATTTGTCAAAAACATTCAGTACTTC
TRBJ2-7,15,-,-,TRBV25-1,CASSEAGASNSEQYF,TGTGCCAGCAGCGAGGCCGGGGCGTCCAATTCCGAGCAGTACTTC
TRBJ2-3,16,-,-,TRBV20-1,CSARDWRLGLADTQYF,TGCAGTGCTAGAGATTGGCGGCTAGGGCTGGCAGATACGCAGTATTTT
TRBJ1-1,14,-,once,TRBV6-6,CASSITSWGTEAFF,TGTGCCAGCAGTATTACCAGTTGGGGCACTGAAGCTTTCTTT
TRBJ2-7,15,-,-,TRBV6-5,CASSYSSAGGYEQYF,TGTGCCAGCAGTTACTCAAGCGCTGGGGGGTACGAGCAGTACTTC